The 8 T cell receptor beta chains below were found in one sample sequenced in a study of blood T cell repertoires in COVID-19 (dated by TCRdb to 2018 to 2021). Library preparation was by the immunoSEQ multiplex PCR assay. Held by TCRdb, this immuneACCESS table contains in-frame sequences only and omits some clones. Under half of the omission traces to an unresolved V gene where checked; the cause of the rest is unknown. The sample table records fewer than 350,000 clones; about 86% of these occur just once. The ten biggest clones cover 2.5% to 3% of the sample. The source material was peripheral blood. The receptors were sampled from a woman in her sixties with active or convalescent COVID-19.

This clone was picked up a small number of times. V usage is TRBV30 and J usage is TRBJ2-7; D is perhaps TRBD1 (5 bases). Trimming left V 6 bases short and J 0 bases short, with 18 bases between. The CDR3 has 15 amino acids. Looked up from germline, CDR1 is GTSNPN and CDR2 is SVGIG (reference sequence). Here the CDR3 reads CACDLTTGFSYEQYF. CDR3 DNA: TGTGCCTGCGATCTCACAACAGGTTTCTCCTACGAGCAGTACTTC.

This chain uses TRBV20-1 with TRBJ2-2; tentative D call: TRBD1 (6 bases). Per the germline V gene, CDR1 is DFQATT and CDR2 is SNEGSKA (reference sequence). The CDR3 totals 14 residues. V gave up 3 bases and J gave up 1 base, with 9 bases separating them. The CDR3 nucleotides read TGCAGTGCTAGTCTACAGGGGAACACCGGGGAGCTGTTTTTT. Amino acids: CSASLQGNTGELFF.

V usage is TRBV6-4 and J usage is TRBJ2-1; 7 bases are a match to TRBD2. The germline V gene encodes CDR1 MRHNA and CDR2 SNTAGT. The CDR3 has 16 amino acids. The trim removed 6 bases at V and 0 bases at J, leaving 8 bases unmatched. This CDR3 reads CASRGVSGDSYNEQFF. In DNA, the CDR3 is TGTGCCAGCAGGGGGGTCAGCGGGGACTCCTACAATGAGCAGTTCTTC.

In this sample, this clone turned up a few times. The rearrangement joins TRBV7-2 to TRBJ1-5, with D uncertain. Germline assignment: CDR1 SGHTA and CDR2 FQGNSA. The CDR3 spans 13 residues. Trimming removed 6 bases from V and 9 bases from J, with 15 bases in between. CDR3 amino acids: CASRVSPEGPQHF. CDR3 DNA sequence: TGTGCCAGCAGGGTGTCCCCTGAGGGGCCCCAGCATTTT.

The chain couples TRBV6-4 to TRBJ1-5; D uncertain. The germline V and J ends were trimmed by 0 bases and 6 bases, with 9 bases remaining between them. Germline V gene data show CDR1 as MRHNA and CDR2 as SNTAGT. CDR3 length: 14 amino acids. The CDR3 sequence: CASSDSGFSQPQHF. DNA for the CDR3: TGTGCCAGCAGTGACTCCGGGTTTAGTCAGCCCCAGCATTTT.

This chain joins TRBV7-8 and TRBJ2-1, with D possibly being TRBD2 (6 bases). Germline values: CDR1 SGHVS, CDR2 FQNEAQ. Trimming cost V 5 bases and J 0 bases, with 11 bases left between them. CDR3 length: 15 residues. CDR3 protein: CASSHGGVSYNEQFF. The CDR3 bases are TGTGCCAGCAGCCACGGGGGAGTCTCCTACAATGAGCAGTTCTTC.

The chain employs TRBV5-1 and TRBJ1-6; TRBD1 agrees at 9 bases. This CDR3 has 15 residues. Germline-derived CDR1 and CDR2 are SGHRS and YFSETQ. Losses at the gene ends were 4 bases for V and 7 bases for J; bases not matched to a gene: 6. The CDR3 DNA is TGCGCCAGCAGCGGGGACAGGGCGAAGAATTCACCCCTCCACTTT. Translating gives CASSGDRAKNSPLHF. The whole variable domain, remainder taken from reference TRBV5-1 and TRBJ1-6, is KAGVTQTPRYLIKTRGQQVTLSCSPISGHRSVSWYQQTPGQGLQFLFEYFSETQRNKGNFPGRFSGRQFSNSRSEMNVSTLELGDSALYLCASSGDRAKNSPLHFGNGTRLTVT.

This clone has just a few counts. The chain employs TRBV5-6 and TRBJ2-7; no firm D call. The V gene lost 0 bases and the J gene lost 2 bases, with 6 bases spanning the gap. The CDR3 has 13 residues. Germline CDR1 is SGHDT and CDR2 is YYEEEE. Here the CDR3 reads CASSLGGTYEQYF. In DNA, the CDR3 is TGTGCCAGCAGCTTGGGCGGAACCTACGAGCAGTACTTC. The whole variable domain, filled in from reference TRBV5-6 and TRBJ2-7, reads DAGVTQSPTHLIKTRGQQVTLRCSPKSGHDTVSWYQQALGQGPQFIFQYYEEEERQRGNFPDRFSGHQFPNYSSELNVNALLLGDSALYLCASSLGGTYEQYFGPGTRLTVT.